This T cell receptor beta chain originates from a study of identical twins. Broader study findings: Memory repertoires lacked the insertion deficit that abundant cord blood beta clonotypes showed.

TCRdb reprocessed the 5' RACE reads via MiXCR and lists one record per CDR3 protein. The sample contains some 1,600,000 distinct CDR3 sequences, less than 40% of which appear only once. This CDR3 spans 16 amino acids. The V end was cut by 3 bases, the J end by 2 bases, with 14 bases between. Germline CDR1 LGHDT, CDR2 YNNKEL (reference sequence). With regard to this clonotype: What it binds is unknown.

The J gene is TRBJ2-1, the V gene TRBV3-1; the D is unclear. Sequenced sample: cord blood. The TCR comes from a newborn girl in good health. This chain's CDR3 is CASSQEGYLTYNEQFF. In DNA form, the CDR3 reads TGTGCCAGCAGCCAGGAAGGCTACCTTACCTACAATGAGCAGTTCTTC.